A selection of T cell receptor beta chains follows, all from one sample in a study of OX40 agonist ivuxolimab in advanced cancers. The assay was immunoSEQ multiplex PCR, and TCRdb's table has in-frame clones only and misses some. The table has about 70,000 clones, around nine tenths seen once; the top ten hold approximately 2.3%. The specimen comprised CD4+ or CD8+ T cells sorted from blood, sampled in a trial of the OX40 agonist ivuxolimab. These receptor sequences come from an adult with an advanced solid tumor such as melanoma, head and neck, liver or kidney cancer. Both conserved end residues are part of each CDR3. Some rows have no size entry. The others give once, few or many, or a class for an expanded clone.

size,J,V,CDR3
-,TRBJ2-5,TRBV29-1,CSVVDSSRGETQYF
-,TRBJ2-5,TRBV11-2,CASGLRTSGRAGETQYF
-,TRBJ2-1,TRBV6-1,CASSGPGTRYNEQFF
-,TRBJ2-7,TRBV5-4,CASSLYGTSGRYEQYF
-,TRBJ2-7,TRBV4-1,CASSQIRGSYEQYF
-,TRBJ1-5,TRBV19,CASSMGTVSNQPQHF
-,TRBJ2-3,TRBV19,CASGATSGPLRRQYF
few,TRBJ1-1,TRBV7-8,CASSRDRVTEAFF
-,TRBJ2-5,TRBV27,CASSLRTSGGWETQYF
-,TRBJ2-3,TRBV11-3,CASSLGGRTQYF
-,TRBJ2-5,TRBV15,CATSRGLAPQETQYF
-,TRBJ1-1,TRBV6-1,CASSEAGDRAFF
-,TRBJ2-5,TRBV4-2,CASSQDRGGETQYF
-,TRBJ2-1,TRBV19,CASSIERTVGEQFF
-,TRBJ2-3,TRBV27,CASSFRGGIYGDTQYF
-,TRBJ1-5,TRBV2,CASSEDRGNNQPQHF
-,TRBJ1-1,TRBV28,CASRQAGAMNTEAFF
-,TRBJ1-5,TRBV6-1,CASSAGSNQPQHF
-,TRBJ2-5,TRBV18,CASSPPSGGLQETQYF
-,TRBJ1-2,TRBV30,CAWSSTGTGVDGYTF